The present T cell receptor beta chain was sequenced within a study of T cells in Graves' hyperthyroidism and ophthalmopathy. Findings and limits, study-wide: Most expanded thyroid clonotypes above 0.001 recurred in blood.

This clonotype was recorded only once. Its antigen remains unidentified. The CDR3 spans 14 residues. Trimming shortened V by 4 bases and J by 5 bases, and 17 bases separated the two germline ends. CDR1 and CDR2 from the germline V gene are DFQATT and SNEGSKA (reference sequence). Lactation, pregnancy, other autoimmune disease or uncontrolled infection led to exclusion of patients. The investigators amplified TCR beta CDR3 regions from RNA transcripts. HTBI primers were the set used in a first-round RT-PCR of the TCR CDR3. TCRdb used MiXCR to reprocess the multiplex PCR reads, holding one entry per CDR3 protein. Here the sample spans 550,000 to 700,000 distinct CDR3 sequences, approximately 44% being singletons.

J is TRBJ2-5 and V is TRBV20-1; weak D call: TRBD2 (5 bases). The specimen was peripheral blood or thyroid tissue (not recorded which). The TCR sequence derives from an adult woman with Graves' disease, either hyperthyroidism or ophthalmopathy (not recorded which). CDR3 sequence reads: CSAKHAPRGETQYF. CDR3 bases: TGCAGTGCTAAGCACGCGCCCCGCGGGGAGACCCAGTACTTC.